A selection of T cell receptor beta chains follows, all from one sample in a study of sequential checkpoint blockade in melanoma. Repertoires were generated with immunoSEQ multiplex PCR, while TCRdb's copy carries only in-frame clones and drops some. The profile shows roughly 30,000 clones, more than 70% of them singletons. Material: CD8+ T cells sorted from blood (inferred from file names), obtained from a patient given nivolumab and ipilimumab in sequence. The receptor source for this set is a human donor with melanoma. The CDR3 runs from the conserved cysteine through the conserved F or W. A D gene is named only where the DNA matches it firmly.

>TRBJ2-3|TRBV9|14|NA
CASSGPGLLDTQYF
>TRBJ1-2|TRBV29-1|18|TRBD1
CSVEGRRQGAYLSYGYTF
>TRBJ1-4|TRBV15|19|NA
CATSSTRDTSIATNEKLFF
>TRBJ2-1|TRBV4-3|15|TRBD1
CASSARQGTYNEQFF
>TRBJ1-2|TRBV5-8|14|TRBD1
CASSARDRVYGYTF
>TRBJ1-2|TRBV4-1|15|NA
CASSHTRHSIYGYTF
>TRBJ2-7|TRBV19|13|TRBD1
CASRGQETYEQYF
>TRBJ1-1|TRBV29-1|13|NA
CSAPDLLRGEAFF
>TRBJ1-2|TRBV5-1|12|NA
CASSLGGGGYTF
>TRBJ2-1|TRBV6-4|13|TRBD1
CASSRGTGYEQFF
>TRBJ1-2|TRBV19|13|NA
CASSEFTNYGYTF
>TRBJ1-5|TRBV9|14|NA
CASSVDDRDQPQHF
>TRBJ2-7|TRBV27|13|NA
CASSSLLSDEQYF
>TRBJ1-1|TRBV23-1|16|NA
CASSHSLLILDTEAFF
>TRBJ1-1|TRBV27|15|NA
CASSLEPSGDAEAFF
>TRBJ1-1|TRBV5-1|16|NA
CASSFMSRVGDTEAFF
>TRBJ2-1|TRBV18|13|NA
CASSPDFYNEQFF
>TRBJ2-7|TRBV6-6|12|NA
CASSYSSVESYF
>TRBJ2-1|TRBV29-1|13|NA
CSARYGPYNEQFF
>TRBJ1-2|TRBV9|15|NA
CASSSPPTANYGYTF
>TRBJ1-4|TRBV6-1|15|NA
CASTQQRRHGEKLFF
>NA|TRBV5-6|15|NA
CASSRGPQLGYEQYF
>TRBJ1-4|TRBV28|14|NA
CASSLWTANEKLFF
>TRBJ2-5|TRBV13|16|NA
CASSDKQGIERETQYF
>TRBJ2-7|TRBV2|15|NA
CASSEGAGYSYEQYF
>TRBJ2-7|TRBV7-8|19|TRBD2
CASSLELTSGGGSSYEQYF
>TRBJ1-3|TRBV28|14|NA
CASTLGVFGNTIYF
>TRBJ2-1|TRBV5-8|15|TRBD1
CASSFPGQGYNEQFF
>TRBJ2-1|TRBV9|15|TRBD2
CASSYDGTSVNEQFF
>TRBJ2-1|TRBV19|17|NA
CASSIDMAGSSYNEQFF
>TRBJ2-1|TRBV12-5|15|TRBD1
CASGSWDRGWNEQFF
>TRBJ2-5|TRBV7-2|16|NA
CASSGRLDPRQETQYF
>TRBJ1-3|TRBV4-3|14|NA
CASSQGGRGNTIYF
>TRBJ2-3|TRBV7-6|15|TRBD2
CASSSGYGEGDTQYF
>TRBJ2-5|TRBV5-1|14|TRBD1
CASKRSRGRETQYF
>TRBJ2-3|TRBV2|14|NA
CASSGLHPSGTQYF
>TRBJ2-5|TRBV5-1|16|TRBD2
CASSLGTSGREETQYF
>TRBJ2-2|TRBV25-1|10|NA
CASYAGELFF
>TRBJ2-7|TRBV18|16|NA
CASSPSPRTALYEQYF
>TRBJ2-3|TRBV12-2|16|NA
CASRFANRAHTDTQYF
>TRBJ2-7|TRBV6-5|15|TRBD2
CASSSPGTSGYEQYF
>NA|TRBV7-6|14|NA
CASSLGTFDYEQYF
>TRBJ2-7|TRBV1|13|NA
CTSSQESGKEQYF
>TRBJ2-2|TRBV10-3|16|TRBD2
CASRGAGLAGTGELFF
>TRBJ2-2|TRBV6-5|15|TRBD1
CASSPNPDRAGELFF
>NA|TRBV5-6|15|TRBD2
CASSLVGGGSHEQYF
>TRBJ2-7|TRBV7-9|16|NA
CASSLARHPSSYEQYF
>TRBJ1-1|TRBV7-6|17|TRBD1
CASSLAPGQGPNTEAFF
>TRBJ2-1|TRBV6-5|15|NA
CASSTPGASYNEQFF
>TRBJ1-2|TRBV28|14|TRBD1
CASSLQGASYGYTF